These 31 T cell receptor beta chains originate from one sample sequenced in a study of control samples from healthy donors and cancer patients. TCRdb keeps only in-frame clones here, not all; method: immunoSEQ multiplex PCR. The data hold about 120,000 clones, with roughly 89% observed a single time. The sequencing sample was made of blood. These receptors were collected from a man aged 25-45 years in good health.

The table lists this clone with a few counts. CDR3 bases: TGTGCCAGCAGCCAGACAGGGAGCGCTGAAGCTTTCTTT. Translated, it gives CASSQTGSAEAFF. The rearrangement links TRBV7-7 to TRBJ1-1; TRBD1 matches 7 bases. Trimming took 5 bases from V and 6 from J; bases not matched to a gene: 6. Germline V gene data show CDR1 as SSHAT and CDR2 as FNYEAQ (reference sequence). The length of the CDR3 is 13 residues.

CDR3 amino acids: CAWSPGLGGDYGYTF. The CDR3 coding sequence is TGTGCCTGGAGCCCCGGCCTGGGGGGTGACTATGGCTACACCTTC. The rearrangement joins TRBV30 to TRBJ1-2, with a tentative D call TRBD1 (5 bases). The CDR3 has 15 residues. The V end lost 3 bases, the J end lost 3 bases, and 17 bases lay between the germline ends. The germline gives CDR1 GTSNPN, CDR2 SVGIG (reference sequence).

The genes are TRBV30 and TRBJ2-6; D not certain. This CDR3 has 15 amino acids. Germline V gene sequence: CDR1 GTSNPN, CDR2 SVGIG (reference sequence). Trimming shortened V by 2 bases and J by 1 base, and 9 bases separated the two germline ends. The CDR3 DNA follows: TGTGCCTGGAGTCCCTTGGCGTCTGGGGCCAACGTCCTGACTTTC. As protein: CAWSPLASGANVLTF.

The rearrangement uses TRBV18 and TRBJ1-1; D not resolved. Germline V CDR1 and CDR2: KGHSH, LQKENI. Trimming removed 0 bases from V and 6 bases from J, with 8 bases in between. This CDR3 is 13 amino acids long. CDR3 protein: CASSPPLPAEAFF. CDR3 nucleotide sequence: TGTGCCAGCTCACCACCGTTGCCTGCTGAAGCTTTCTTT.

This clone was picked up many times. V is TRBV30 and J is TRBJ1-5; tentative D call: TRBD1 (5 bases). CDR3 length equals 14 residues. Germline CDR1 GTSNPN, CDR2 SVGIG (reference sequence). Trimming removed 3 bases from V and 2 bases from J, with 11 bases in between. CDR3 sequence (DNA): TGTGCCTGGAGCTCGGGGGGAGGCAATCAGCCCCAGCATTTT. Residues: CAWSSGGGNQPQHF.

The rearrangement links TRBV15 to TRBJ1-5; no firm D call. Germline CDR1 LNHNV, CDR2 YYDKDF (reference sequence). The CDR3 has 15 residues. V was clipped by 0 bases and J by 5 bases, with 11 bases between them. CDR3 sequence (DNA): TGTGCCACCAGCAGAGATCGGAGTTTCTATCAGCCCCAGCATTTT. It is translated as CATSRDRSFYQPQHF.

V usage is TRBV9 and J usage is TRBJ1-4; D is ambiguous. The V end lost 3 bases, the J end lost 0 bases, and 9 bases lay between the germline ends. The CDR3 loop spans 15 amino acids. In germline, CDR1 is SGDLS, CDR2 YYNGEE. CDR3: CASSAFHSTNEKLFF. In nucleotides, the CDR3 is TGTGCCAGCAGCGCCTTTCATTCAACTAATGAAAAACTGTTTTTT. Based on the CDR3 plus reference TRBV9 and TRBJ1-4, the full variable domain is DSGVTQTPKHLITATGQRVTLRCSPRSGDLSVYWYQQSLDQGLQFLIQYYNGEERAKGNILERFSAQQFPDLHSELNLSSLELGDSALYFCASSAFHSTNEKLFFGSGTQLSVL.

Regarding this clone: The junction differs from germline at one of its ends, possibly a read error. The J gene is TRBJ2-1, the V gene TRBV6-6, with 9 bases aligning to TRBD1. Per the germline V gene, CDR1 is MNHNY and CDR2 is SVGAGI (reference sequence). The CDR3 consists of 13 residues. CDR3 nucleotides: TGTGCCAGCAGTCGGAGTACGGGGACAGGGCAACTCTTC. It yields the protein CASSRSTGTGQLF.

The chain couples TRBV5-8 to TRBJ1-3, with D unclear. CDR1 and CDR2 (germline): SGHTS, YDEGEE. Trimming shortened V by 3 bases and J by 0 bases, and 13 bases separated the two germline ends. CDR3 length: 16 residues. The CDR3 here is CASSSFMGLSGNTIYF. CDR3 bases: TGTGCCAGCAGCTCGTTCATGGGCCTCTCTGGAAACACCATATATTTT. The entire variable domain, with the rest obtained from reference TRBV5-8 and TRBJ1-3, is as follows: EAGVTQSPTHLIKTRGQQATLRCSPISGHTSVYWYQQALGLGLQFLLWYDEGEERNRGNFPPRFSGRQFPNYSSELNVNALELEDSALYLCASSSFMGLSGNTIYFGEGSWLTVV.

J is TRBJ2-6 and V is TRBV5-4; D uncertain. V dropped 4 bases and J dropped 4 bases, with 12 bases sitting between them. The CDR3 covers 15 residues. In germline, CDR1 is SGHNT, CDR2 YYREEE (reference sequence). CDR3: CASSLGPEGANVLTF. The CDR3 DNA is TGTGCCAGCAGCCTAGGCCCCGAAGGGGCCAACGTCCTGACTTTC.

The gene calls are TRBV27 and TRBJ2-2; 15 bases are a match to TRBD2. The CDR3 runs 19 residues. Germline V gives CDR1 MNHEY, CDR2 SMNVEV (reference sequence). V was pared by 3 bases and J by 0 bases, with 5 bases of the junction left unmatched. The CDR3 DNA reads as TGTGCCAGCAGTTTGGGGACTAGCGGGGGGATCGCGAACACCGGGGAGCTGTTTTTT. Amino acid sequence: CASSLGTSGGIANTGELFF.

CDR3 amino acids: CASSLTSGSHNEQFF. The CDR3 nucleotides read TGCGCCAGCAGCTTAACTAGCGGGAGTCACAATGAGCAGTTCTTC. The V and J genes are TRBV5-1 and TRBJ2-1; 11 nucleotides align to TRBD2. Germline-derived CDR1 and CDR2 are SGHRS and YFSETQ. This CDR3 has 15 amino acids. V shed 2 bases, J shed 5 bases, and the junction held 3 bases outside the gene matches.

The chain couples TRBV29-1 to TRBJ2-7; D is unclear. Trimming stripped 3 bases from V and 5 bases from J, with 11 bases between. CDR3 length equals 12 residues. In germline, CDR1 is SQVTM, CDR2 ANQGSEA. CDR3 in amino acids: CSVDKGGDEQYF. The CDR3 nucleotides are TGCAGCGTTGATAAGGGCGGCGACGAGCAGTACTTC.

This chain's CDR3 is CASSDGTGETNYGYTF. The CDR3 DNA follows: TGTGCCAGCAGTGATGGGACAGGCGAAACTAACTATGGCTACACCTTC. The rearrangement joins TRBV2 to TRBJ1-2; 8 bases are shared with TRBD1. The length of the CDR3 is 16 residues. Germline lookup yields CDR1 SNHLY and CDR2 FYNNEI. V was pared by 3 bases and J by 0 bases, with 6 bases of the junction left unmatched.

This chain joins TRBV11-1 and TRBJ1-2; TRBD1 matches at 7 bases. This CDR3 comprises 15 residues. Losses at the gene ends were 5 bases for V and 2 bases for J; bases not matched to a gene: 8. Per the germline V gene, CDR1 is SGHAT and CDR2 is FQDESV (reference sequence). The CDR3 DNA follows: TGTGCCAGCAGCAAATCCGGGACAGTAAACTATGGCTACACCTTC. Its protein is CASSKSGTVNYGYTF.

The rearrangement links TRBV9 to TRBJ1-3; the match to TRBD1 covers 10 bases. Looked up from germline, CDR1 is SGDLS and CDR2 is YYNGEE. V trimming: 3 bases; J trimming: 2 bases; junction bases outside the gene matches: 5. The CDR3 spans 16 residues. This CDR3 is CASSAEGTGAGNTIYF. CDR3 nucleotides: TGTGCCAGCAGCGCTGAAGGGACAGGGGCTGGAAACACCATATATTTT. Filled out from reference TRBV9 and TRBJ1-3, the complete variable domain reads DSGVTQTPKHLITATGQRVTLRCSPRSGDLSVYWYQQSLDQGLQFLIQYYNGEERAKGNILERFSAQQFPDLHSELNLSSLELGDSALYFCASSAEGTGAGNTIYFGEGSWLTVV.

The V and J genes are TRBV10-3 and TRBJ2-3; D uncertain. CDR1 ENHRY and CDR2 SYGVKD come from the germline V gene. CDR3 length equals 15 residues. Trimming shortened V by 3 bases and J by 6 bases, and 16 bases separated the two germline ends. CDR3 DNA sequence: TGTGCCATCAGTGAAAAGTCCGGCCACTCGGATACGCAGTATTTT. Protein product: CAISEKSGHSDTQYF.

The chain couples TRBV5-6 to TRBJ2-7; a possible D gene is TRBD1 (6 bases). Germline V lookup: CDR1 SGHDT, CDR2 YYEEEE. Deletions cut 2 bases from V and 3 bases from J, with 9 bases between. The CDR3 has 13 residues. The CDR3 DNA follows: TGTGCCAGCAGCTTCGCACAGGGCTACGAGCAGTACTTC. This gives the protein CASSFAQGYEQYF.

The chain couples TRBV6-5 to TRBJ1-4; D unclear. This CDR3 spans 13 amino acids. Trimming cost V 10 bases and J 7 bases, with 16 bases left between them. Germline V CDR1 and CDR2: MNHEY, SVGAGI. The CDR3 DNA follows: TGTGCCATAACGAGGTTTGACGGTGAAAAACTGTTTTTT. As protein: CAITRFDGEKLFF.

The gene calls are TRBV18 and TRBJ1-2; D is undetermined. Germline assignment: CDR1 KGHSH and CDR2 LQKENI. The CDR3 is made up of 13 amino acids. V was clipped by 6 bases and J by 0 bases, with 8 bases between them. CDR3 nucleotide sequence: TGTGCCAGCTCCTTCGAAGCTAACTATGGCTACACCTTC. This encodes CASSFEANYGYTF. Variable domain in full (rest from reference TRBV18 and TRBJ1-2): NAGVMQNPRHLVRRRGQEARLRCSPMKGHSHVYWYRQLPEEGLKFMVYLQKENIIDESGMPKERFSAEFPKEGPSILRIQQVVRGDSAAYFCASSFEANYGYTFGSGTRLTVV.

The V and J genes are TRBV24-1 and TRBJ2-5; 11 positions agree with TRBD1. Per germline, CDR1 KGHDR and CDR2 SFDVKD. CDR3 length: 18 residues. V shed 2 bases and J 5 bases; nucleotides not matched to a gene: 12. Here the CDR3 reads CATSDSRDRGRKGETQYF. The CDR3, as DNA: TGTGCCACCAGTGATTCGAGGGACAGGGGGAGGAAAGGGGAGACCCAGTACTTC.

The chain has TRBV5-1 and TRBJ1-3; no clear D. This CDR3 has 14 amino acids. V shed 4 bases and J shed 0 bases, with 8 bases lying between them. Germline V gives CDR1 SGHRS, CDR2 YFSETQ. The CDR3 reads CASSLEGSGNTIYF. For the CDR3, the DNA is TGCGCCAGCAGCCTCGAGGGCTCTGGAAACACCATATATTTT.

The chain carries TRBV30 and TRBJ1-5; D remains unclear. V lost 0 bases to trimming and J lost 6 bases, with 9 bases between them. Germline loops: CDR1 GTSNPN, CDR2 SVGIG (reference sequence). The CDR3 covers 13 residues. The DNA of the CDR3 is TGTGCCTGGAGTGTGGACCGTTCTCAGCCCCAGCATTTT. Translated, it gives CAWSVDRSQPQHF.

The chain joins TRBV23-1 to TRBJ1-3, with D unclear. TRBV23-1 is given ORF status, its function remaining uncertain. The germline V and J ends were trimmed by 0 bases and 0 bases, with 21 bases remaining between them. CDR3 length equals 20 residues. The CDR3 bases are TGCGCCAGCAGTCAATCGTTTCACCATATATACCTTAGCTCTGGAAACACCATATATTTT. Translated: CASSQSFHHIYLSSGNTIYF.

Only a few counts were recorded for this clone. The V call is TRBV3-1 (or the pseudogene TRBV3-2), the J call TRBJ2-5; the match to TRBD1 covers 7 bases. Germline values: CDR1 LGHDT, CDR2 YNNKEL (reference sequence). This CDR3 has 16 amino acids. The V and J ends lost 6 bases and 1 base, in that order; junction bases with no gene match: 11. CDR3 in DNA: TGTGCCAGCAGGCGCCGGGACAGTTTATCCCAAGAGACCCAGTACTTC. This encodes CASRRRDSLSQETQYF.

The chain combines TRBV10-3 with TRBJ1-2, with 9 bases fitting TRBD1. J lost 8 bases, V lost 2 bases, and 12 bases had no gene match. In germline, CDR1 is ENHRY, CDR2 SYGVKD. The CDR3 length is 16 residues. CDR3 loop: CAISELSPGQGGGYTF. The CDR3 bases are TGTGCCATCAGTGAGCTTTCTCCGGGACAGGGAGGAGGCTACACCTTC.

The V and J genes are TRBV18 and TRBJ2-7; no reliable D call. With 1 base removed from V and 0 bases from J, the gap between germline ends came to 13 bases. Per germline, CDR1 KGHSH and CDR2 LQKENI. There are 16 residues in the CDR3. The CDR3 sequence: CASSPQGSLSSYEQYF. The CDR3 coding sequence is TGTGCCAGCTCACCACAGGGCTCCTTGAGCTCCTACGAGCAGTACTTC. Looking up the rest from reference TRBV18 and TRBJ2-7 gives the full variable domain: NAGVMQNPRHLVRRRGQEARLRCSPMKGHSHVYWYRQLPEEGLKFMVYLQKENIIDESGMPKERFSAEFPKEGPSILRIQQVVRGDSAAYFCASSPQGSLSSYEQYFGPGTRLTVT.

The chain links TRBV29-1 to TRBJ1-1, with TRBD1 matching over 8 bases. The CDR3 spans 13 residues. Trimming at V came to 7 bases and at J to 5 bases, leaving 9 bases not matched to a gene. The germline CDR1 and CDR2 sequences are SQVTM and ANQGSEA. This CDR3 reads CSAFFGQGTEAFF. The DNA of the CDR3 is TGCAGCGCTTTCTTCGGACAGGGTACTGAAGCTTTCTTT.

The V and J genes are TRBV30 and TRBJ1-1, with unresolved D. The germline V gene has CDR1 GTSNPN and CDR2 SVGIG (reference sequence). This CDR3 region has 13 residues. Trimming cost V 7 bases and J 4 bases, with 16 bases left between them. The CDR3 loop reads CAYRVGGITEAFF. In DNA, the CDR3 is TGTGCCTACCGAGTTGGAGGGATCACTGAAGCTTTCTTT.

The V call is TRBV11-2, the J call TRBJ1-5, with D unclear. The CDR3 is 15 amino acids. V was cut by 4 bases and J by 7 bases, with 17 bases left in between. In germline, CDR1 is SGHAT, CDR2 FQNNGV. The chain's CDR3 is CASSSDPGLKQPQHF. The CDR3 DNA reads as TGTGCCAGCAGCTCAGACCCCGGGCTTAAACAGCCCCAGCATTTT.

This chain joins TRBV10-3 and TRBJ1-2, with D unclear. Germline CDR1 is ENHRY and CDR2 is SYGVKD. V shed 4 bases and J shed 8 bases, with 14 bases lying between them. The CDR3 has 13 amino acids. CDR3 loop: CAISGSEAMGYTF. As DNA, the CDR3 is TGTGCCATCAGTGGAAGCGAGGCCATGGGCTACACCTTC.